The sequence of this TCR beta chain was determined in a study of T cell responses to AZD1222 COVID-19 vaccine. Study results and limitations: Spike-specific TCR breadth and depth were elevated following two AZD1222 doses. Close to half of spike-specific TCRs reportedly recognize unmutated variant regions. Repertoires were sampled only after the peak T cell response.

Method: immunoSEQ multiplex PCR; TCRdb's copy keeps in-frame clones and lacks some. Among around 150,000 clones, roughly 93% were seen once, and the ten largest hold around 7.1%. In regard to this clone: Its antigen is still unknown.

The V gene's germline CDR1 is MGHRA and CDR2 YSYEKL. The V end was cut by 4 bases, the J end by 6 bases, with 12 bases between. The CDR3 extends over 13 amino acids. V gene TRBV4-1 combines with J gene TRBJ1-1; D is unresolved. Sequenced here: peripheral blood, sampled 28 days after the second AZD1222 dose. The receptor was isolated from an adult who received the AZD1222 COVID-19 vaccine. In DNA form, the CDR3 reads TGCGCCAGCAGCCCATACGTTTGGGCTGAAGCTTTCTTT. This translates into CASSPYVWAEAFF.